The 21 T cell receptor beta chains below all came from one sample that was sequenced in a study of blood T cells in healthy people across ages (dated by TCRdb to the mid-2010s). The library was built by means of 5' RACE. Sequencing instrument: Illumina HiSeq 2500. The second PCR ran for roughly 7 to 11 cycles and used a J-beta primer mix along with a sample-barcoded 5' primer. TCRdb reprocessed the public reads (quality trimming at Q25 with fastp, clone calling with MiXCR) and kept in-frame beta chains. Each entry is one CDR3 protein sequence, shown with its most common DNA and genes. This sample comprises roughly 2 million distinct CDR3 sequences, around half of them detected only once. Approximately 2.1% of the sample is held by the ten biggest clonotypes. What was sequenced was blood. These receptor sequences come from a woman aged 35 to 49 in good health.

This clonotype was detected only a few times. The chain has TRBV11-1 and TRBJ2-5; 9 positions agree with TRBD2. The J segment lost 5 bases and the V segment lost 5 bases, leaving 9 bases of the junction unmatched. This CDR3 is built from 15 residues. Germline V gene lookup returns CDR1 SGHAT and CDR2 FQDESV (reference sequence). The CDR3 DNA is TGTGCCAGCAGCCCCTTTGCGGGGGGGCCGGAGACCCAGTACTTC. Amino acids: CASSPFAGGPETQYF.

The chain combines TRBV7-9 with TRBJ2-1; 14 positions match TRBD2. CDR1 and CDR2 from the germline V gene are SEHNR and FQNEAQ (reference sequence). After removal of 4 bases from V and 3 bases from J, the junction contained 8 bases not matched to a gene. The CDR3 spans 18 residues. In DNA form, the CDR3 reads TGTGCCAGCAGCTCCGGGACTAGCGGGGGAGAGGACTACAATGAGCAGTTCTTC. The encoded protein is CASSSGTSGGEDYNEQFF.

The V and J genes are TRBV6-2 or TRBV6-3 and TRBJ2-1; D is possibly TRBD1 (6 bases). Germline V CDR1 and CDR2: MNHEY, SVGEGT. This CDR3 contains 12 residues. V gave up 4 bases and J gave up 6 bases, with 7 bases separating them. CDR3 loop: CASSWDINEQFF. The CDR3 DNA follows: TGTGCCAGCAGTTGGGACATCAATGAGCAGTTCTTC.

This rearrangement joins TRBV2 to TRBJ1-1; D gene uncertain. Trimming pared 6 bases from V and 6 bases from J, leaving 17 bases between. From germline, CDR1 is SNHLY and CDR2 FYNNEI. The CDR3 totals 14 residues. CDR3 DNA sequence: TGTGCCAGCAGCCAAAGGACCCCGGTTGCTGAAGCTTTCTTT. It specifies CASSQRTPVAEAFF. The full variable domain, completed using reference TRBV2 and TRBJ1-1, is EPEVTQTPSHQVTQMGQEVILRCVPISNHLYFYWYRQILGQKVEFLVSFYNNEISEKSEIFDDQFSVERPDGSNFTLKIRSTKLEDSAMYFCASSQRTPVAEAFFGQGTRLTVV.

This clonotype has only a few counts. The chain is built from TRBV7-2 and TRBJ1-2, with D possibly being TRBD1 (5 bases). Germline V gives CDR1 SGHTA, CDR2 FQGNSA. The CDR3 contains 16 residues. Trimming took 5 bases from V and 0 from J, leaving 16 bases between them. The CDR3 here is CASSPNPGPANYGYTF. The CDR3, as DNA: TGTGCCAGCAGCCCGAATCCGGGGCCAGCTAACTATGGCTACACCTTC.

The chain employs TRBV20-1 and TRBJ2-1; D perhaps matches TRBD1 (5 bases). From germline, CDR1 is DFQATT and CDR2 SNEGSKA (reference sequence). V was trimmed by 6 bases and J by 6 bases, leaving 15 bases between them. The CDR3 loop spans 13 amino acids. CDR3 nucleotides: TGCAGTGCCGAGAAGACAGTCTCCAATGAGCAGTTCTTC. Translated, it gives CSAEKTVSNEQFF.

Details on this clonotype: This clone may be a read error of a much larger clone one base away. CDR3 in amino acids: CASTQTNQPQHF. CDR3 bases: TGTGCCAGCACCCAAACTAATCAGCCCCAGCATTTT. This chain links TRBV28 with TRBJ1-5; D is ambiguous. The CDR3 extends over 12 amino acids. V lost 7 bases to trimming and J lost 4 bases, with 8 bases between them. Germline lookup yields CDR1 MDHEN and CDR2 SYDVKM.

The chain joins TRBV5-1 to TRBJ2-1; no clear D gene. Looked up from germline, CDR1 is SGHRS and CDR2 is YFSETQ. The CDR3 has 17 residues. V was cut by 0 bases and J by 0 bases, with 13 bases left in between. In DNA form, the CDR3 reads TGCGCCAGCAGCTTGGAAGAGGTCCTCACCTCCTACAATGAGCAGTTCTTC. Protein sequence: CASSLEEVLTSYNEQFF.

The rearrangement links TRBV20-1 to TRBJ2-7; 7 bases match TRBD1. V lost 0 bases to trimming and J lost 2 bases; unmatched junction nucleotides: 7. CDR3 length: 15 amino acids. CDR1 is DFQATT and CDR2 is SNEGSKA in the germline V gene (reference sequence). The CDR3 DNA reads TGCAGTGCTAGAGATGCACAGGGGAACCCCTACGAGCAGTACTTC. Translating gives CSARDAQGNPYEQYF.

This chain joins TRBV27 and TRBJ2-3, with a weak D call TRBD2 (6 bases). V shed 7 bases and J shed 2 bases, with 10 bases lying between them. Germline lookup yields CDR1 MNHEY and CDR2 SMNVEV (reference sequence). CDR3 size: 13 residues. CDR3 DNA sequence: TGTGCCAGCACTAGCGTGATCACAGATACGCAGTATTTT. Its protein product is CASTSVITDTQYF.

This clonotype has only a few counts. The chain couples TRBV11-2 to TRBJ2-3; D may be TRBD2 (6 bases). The CDR3 has 15 residues. Germline lookup yields CDR1 SGHAT and CDR2 FQNNGV. V was trimmed by 4 bases and J by 3 bases, leaving 14 bases between them. CDR3 coding DNA: TGTGCCAGCAGCTCTGCGGGCGGGGATACAGATACGCAGTATTTT. Its protein product is CASSSAGGDTDTQYF.

The J gene is TRBJ2-3, the V gene TRBV7-2; weak D call: TRBD1 (6 bases). Germline V gene sequence: CDR1 SGHTA, CDR2 FQGNSA. The CDR3 runs to 17 residues. V was cut by 4 bases and J by 1 base, with 18 bases left in between. CDR3 residues: CASSSKSGTFGTDTQYF. In nucleotides, the CDR3 is TGTGCCAGCAGCTCTAAATCCGGGACATTTGGCACAGATACGCAGTATTTT.

The chain couples TRBV5-4 to TRBJ2-3, with a possible D match to TRBD2 (5 bases). The V gene's germline CDR1 is SGHNT and CDR2 YYREEE (reference sequence). The germline V and J ends were trimmed by 4 bases and 6 bases, with 12 bases remaining between them. The CDR3 extends over 13 amino acids. The CDR3 DNA is TGTGCCAGCAGCGCCGTCACGGGGGATACGCAGTATTTT. Encoded protein: CASSAVTGDTQYF. The whole variable domain, remainder taken from reference TRBV5-4 and TRBJ2-3, is ETGVTQSPTHLIKTRGQQVTLRCSSQSGHNTVSWYQQALGQGPQFIFQYYREEENGRGNFPPRFSGLQFPNYSSELNVNALELDDSALYLCASSAVTGDTQYFGPGTRLTVL.

This clonotype was picked up one time. The rearrangement uses TRBV20-1 and TRBJ2-1, with 9 bases lining up with TRBD2. The V and J ends lost 1 base and 2 bases, in that order; junction bases with no gene match: 12. The CDR3 contains 18 residues. Germline V gene data show CDR1 as DFQATT and CDR2 as SNEGSKA (reference sequence). The CDR3 region is CSARGILKAGGTYNEQFF. In nucleotides, the CDR3 is TGCAGTGCTAGAGGGATTCTTAAGGCGGGGGGGACCTACAATGAGCAGTTCTTC.

This clonotype was counted once. The chain recombines TRBV29-1 with TRBJ2-5; D remains unclear. With the DNA end fitting TRBJ2-1 better, the J assignment may be wrong. The CDR3 has 14 amino acids. Germline assignment: CDR1 SQVTM and CDR2 ANQGSEA. CDR3 loop: CSAIGHQYQETQFF. For the CDR3, the DNA is TGCAGCGCCATCGGCCACCAGTACCAAGAGACCCAGTTCTTC.

This clonotype came up a few times. Just one base apart from a much larger clone, this may be a read error. This chain connects TRBV5-1 to TRBJ2-3, with D hard to call. The CDR3 contains 13 residues. Germline CDR1 reads SGHRS; CDR2 reads YFSETQ. CDR3 nucleotides: TGCGCCAGCAGGGGCGAACTCACAGATGCGCAGTATTTT. Amino acids: CASRGELTDAQYF.

V usage is TRBV20-1 and J usage is TRBJ2-7, with 7 bases fitting TRBD1. The J call may be incorrect, as the DNA end agrees better with TRBJ2-5. Germline assignment: CDR1 DFQATT and CDR2 SNEGSKA (reference sequence). This CDR3 is built from 18 residues. The CDR3 DNA sequence: TGCAGTGCTAGAGATCTGAGTAGGCAGGGGGTTTCGGGAGAGACCCAGTACTTC. It specifies CSARDLSRQGVSGETQYF.

This clonotype has a handful of counts. V and J are TRBV7-2 and TRBJ2-5; D call uncertain. Germline V gene data show CDR1 as SGHTA and CDR2 as FQGNSA. The V and J ends lost 2 bases and 5 bases respectively, with 18 bases between them. The CDR3 loop spans 16 amino acids. The CDR3 sequence is CASSLTRTALGETQYF. The DNA of the CDR3 is TGTGCCAGCAGCTTAACGAGAACCGCGCTCGGGGAGACCCAGTACTTC.

The chain employs TRBV7-8 and TRBJ1-2, with D unclear. Germline-derived CDR1 and CDR2 are SGHVS and FQNEAQ. The CDR3 contains 15 residues. The ends were cut back, 5 bases at V and 6 bases at J, with 19 bases in the middle. The CDR3 sequence is CASSQAVEALNGYTF. The CDR3 coding sequence is TGTGCCAGCAGCCAAGCAGTGGAGGCCCTGAATGGCTACACCTTC.

In this sample, this clonotype turned up a few times. This chain uses TRBV12-5 with TRBJ2-5; 7 bases are shared with TRBD1. There are 14 residues in the CDR3. V trimming: 6 bases; J trimming: 2 bases; junction bases outside the gene matches: 6. CDR1 and CDR2 (germline): LGHNT, FRNRAP. The CDR3 DNA follows: TGTGCTAGTGGCGAGGGGGCTTGGCAAGAGACCCAGTACTTC. Its protein product is CASGEGAWQETQYF. Drawing the rest from reference TRBV12-5 and TRBJ2-5, the complete variable domain is DARVTQTPRHKVTEMGQEVTMRCQPILGHNTVFWYRQTMMQGLELLAYFRNRAPLDDSGMPKDRFSAEMPDATLATLKIQPSEPRDSAVYFCASGEGAWQETQYFGPGTRLLVL.

In its sample, this clonotype was seen once. The genes are TRBV5-5 and TRBJ2-1, with D perhaps matching TRBD2 (5 bases). With 3 bases removed from V and 12 bases from J, the gap between germline ends came to 13 bases. Germline CDR1 and CDR2: SGHKS and YYEKEE (reference sequence). This CDR3 is built from 12 residues. CDR3 sequence: CASSYSGEVQFF. CDR3 DNA sequence: TGTGCCAGCAGCTACAGCGGAGAGGTGCAGTTCTTC.